This entry features one TCR beta chain sequence. Its antigen remains unknown. In the PCR, 60 Vbeta and 13 Jbeta primers were used. In the source study's methods: In a later analysis, around 10 million of tens of millions of unique beta chains occurred in at least two donors. Sequenced by immunoSEQ multiplex PCR; TCRdb stores in-frame clones only, minus some. V and J calls and clone size come straight from that table; D and trimming were deduced from the DNA. The data show 89,000 or so clones, about 77% seen once. The data derive from a study of cytomegalovirus exposure and HLA in healthy donors. Whole-study results and caveats: Most subjects had HLA-A and HLA-B alleles reportedly predicted accurately by TCR beta sequences. Per a later analysis, HLA-associated TCR beta chains showed more clonal expansion than other, equally common TCR beta chains.

The V segment lost 0 bases and the J segment 10 bases; nucleotides outside the gene matches: 9. Germline values: CDR1 MNHNY, CDR2 SVGAGI (reference sequence). The CDR3 sequence is 16 residues long. The chain recombines TRBV6-6 with TRBJ2-2; 9 nucleotides line up with TRBD1. Material for sequencing was PBMCs. The origin of this receptor is a man between 60 and 70 years old in good health and CMV-seronegative. CDR3 amino acids: CASSYSWTGELEELFF. The CDR3 bases are TGTGCCAGCAGTTACTCCTGGACAGGGGAGCTCGAGGAGCTGTTTTTT.